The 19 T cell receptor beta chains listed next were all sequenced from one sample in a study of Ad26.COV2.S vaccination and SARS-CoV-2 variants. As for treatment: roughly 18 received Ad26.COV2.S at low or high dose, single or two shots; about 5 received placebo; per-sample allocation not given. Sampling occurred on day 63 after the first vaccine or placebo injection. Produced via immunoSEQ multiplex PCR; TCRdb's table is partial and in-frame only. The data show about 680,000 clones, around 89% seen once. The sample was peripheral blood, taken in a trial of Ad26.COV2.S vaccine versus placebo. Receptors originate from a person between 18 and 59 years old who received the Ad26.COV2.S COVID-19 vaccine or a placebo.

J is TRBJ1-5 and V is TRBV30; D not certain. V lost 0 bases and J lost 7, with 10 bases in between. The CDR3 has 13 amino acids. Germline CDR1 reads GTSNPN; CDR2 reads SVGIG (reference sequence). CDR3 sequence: CAWSVGSQQPQHF. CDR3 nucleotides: TGTGCCTGGAGTGTGGGGAGTCAACAGCCCCAGCATTTT.

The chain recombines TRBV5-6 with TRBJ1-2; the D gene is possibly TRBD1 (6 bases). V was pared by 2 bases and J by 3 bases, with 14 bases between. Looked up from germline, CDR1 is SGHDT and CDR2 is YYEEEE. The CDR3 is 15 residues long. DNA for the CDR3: TGTGCCAGCAGCTTCTCGGACAGTTCCTACTATGGCTACACCTTC. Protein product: CASSFSDSSYYGYTF.

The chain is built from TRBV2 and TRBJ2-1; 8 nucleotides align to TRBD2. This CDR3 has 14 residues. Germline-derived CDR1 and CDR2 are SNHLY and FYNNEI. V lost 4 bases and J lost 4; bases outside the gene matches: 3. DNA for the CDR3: TGTGCCAGCAGTGGGACTAGCCCGTACAATGAGCAGTTCTTC. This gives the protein CASSGTSPYNEQFF.

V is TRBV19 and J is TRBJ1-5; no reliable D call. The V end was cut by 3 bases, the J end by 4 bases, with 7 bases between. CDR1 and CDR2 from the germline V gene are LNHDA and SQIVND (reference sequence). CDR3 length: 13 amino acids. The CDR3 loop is CASSMAGNQPQHF. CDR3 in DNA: TGTGCCAGTAGTATGGCAGGAAATCAGCCCCAGCATTTT.

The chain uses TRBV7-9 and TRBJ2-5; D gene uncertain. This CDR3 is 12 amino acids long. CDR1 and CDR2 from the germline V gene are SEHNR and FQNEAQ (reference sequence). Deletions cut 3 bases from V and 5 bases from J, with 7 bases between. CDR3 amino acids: CASSFVRETQYF. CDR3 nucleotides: TGTGCCAGCAGCTTTGTAAGGGAGACCCAGTACTTC. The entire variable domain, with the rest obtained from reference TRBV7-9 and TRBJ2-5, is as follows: DTGVSQNPRHKITKRGQNVTFRCDPISEHNRLYWYRQTLGQGPEFLTYFQNEAQLEKSRLLSDRFSAERPKGSFSTLEIQRTEQGDSAMYLCASSFVRETQYFGPGTRLLVL.

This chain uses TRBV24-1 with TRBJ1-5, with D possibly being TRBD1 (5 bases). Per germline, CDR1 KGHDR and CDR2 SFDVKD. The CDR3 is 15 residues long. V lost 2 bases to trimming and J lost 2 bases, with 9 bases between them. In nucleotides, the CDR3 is TGTGCCACCAGTGATTCATTCAGGGGCAATCAGCCCCAGCATTTT. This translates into CATSDSFRGNQPQHF.

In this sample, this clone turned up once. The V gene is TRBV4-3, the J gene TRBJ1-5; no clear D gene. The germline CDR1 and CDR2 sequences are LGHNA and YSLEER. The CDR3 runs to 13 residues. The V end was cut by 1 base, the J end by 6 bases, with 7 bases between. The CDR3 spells CASSQGGTQPQHF. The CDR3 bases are TGCGCCAGCAGCCAAGGCGGCACTCAGCCCCAGCATTTT.

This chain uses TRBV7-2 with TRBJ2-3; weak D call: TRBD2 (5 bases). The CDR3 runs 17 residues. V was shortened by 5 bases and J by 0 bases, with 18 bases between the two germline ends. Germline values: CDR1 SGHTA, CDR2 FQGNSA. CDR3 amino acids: CASSLFTRGFSTDTQYF. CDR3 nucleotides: TGTGCCAGCAGCCTTTTTACACGGGGATTCAGCACAGATACGCAGTATTTT.

The CDR3 region is CASSVGRSSTDTQYF. The CDR3 DNA reads TGTGCCAGCAGCGTAGGTCGTTCTAGCACAGATACGCAGTATTTT. The chain links TRBV9 to TRBJ2-3; D not resolved. The CDR3 loop spans 15 amino acids. Germline V CDR1 and CDR2: SGDLS, YYNGEE. The V end lost 0 bases, the J end lost 0 bases, and 8 bases lay between the germline ends.

The CDR3: CASSYYRDTGELFF. The DNA for the CDR3 is TGTGCCAGCAGTTACTACAGGGACACCGGGGAGCTGTTTTTT. This chain uses TRBV6-5 with TRBJ2-2; a possible D gene is TRBD1 (6 bases). The CDR3 runs to 14 residues. Germline assignment: CDR1 MNHEY and CDR2 SVGAGI. The germline V and J ends were trimmed by 1 base and 3 bases, with 6 bases remaining between them.

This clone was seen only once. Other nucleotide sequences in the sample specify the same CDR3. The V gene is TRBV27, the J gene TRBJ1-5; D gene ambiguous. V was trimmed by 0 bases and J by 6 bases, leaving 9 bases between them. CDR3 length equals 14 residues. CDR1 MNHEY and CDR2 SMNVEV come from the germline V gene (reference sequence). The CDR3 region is CASSLSLGGQPQHF. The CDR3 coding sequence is TGTGCCAGCAGTTTATCGTTGGGCGGTCAGCCCCAGCATTTT.

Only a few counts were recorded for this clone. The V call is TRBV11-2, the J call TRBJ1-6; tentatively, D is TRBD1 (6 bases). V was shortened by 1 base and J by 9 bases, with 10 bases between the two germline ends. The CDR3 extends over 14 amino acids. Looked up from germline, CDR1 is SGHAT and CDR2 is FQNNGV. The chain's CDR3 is CASSLVRGGSPLHF. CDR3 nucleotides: TGTGCCAGCAGCTTAGTCAGGGGCGGTTCACCCCTCCACTTT. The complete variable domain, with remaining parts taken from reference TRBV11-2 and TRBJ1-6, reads EAGVAQSPRYKIIEKRQSVAFWCNPISGHATLYWYQQILGQGPKLLIQFQNNGVVDDSQLPKDRFSAERLKGVDSTLKIQPAKLEDSAVYLCASSLVRGGSPLHFGNGTRLTVT.

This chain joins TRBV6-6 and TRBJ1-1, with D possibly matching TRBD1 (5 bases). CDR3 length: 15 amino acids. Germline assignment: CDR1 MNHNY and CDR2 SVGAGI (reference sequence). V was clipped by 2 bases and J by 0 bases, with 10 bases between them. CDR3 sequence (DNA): TGTGCCAGCAGTTACGGAGGGACGGTGAACACTGAAGCTTTCTTT. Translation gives CASSYGGTVNTEAFF.

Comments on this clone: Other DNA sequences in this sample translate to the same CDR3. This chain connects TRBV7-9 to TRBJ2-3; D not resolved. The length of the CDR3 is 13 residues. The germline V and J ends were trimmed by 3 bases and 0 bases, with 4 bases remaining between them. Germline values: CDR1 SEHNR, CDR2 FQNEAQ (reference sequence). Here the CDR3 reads CASSFGSTDTQYF. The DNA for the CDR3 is TGTGCCAGCAGCTTCGGCAGCACAGATACGCAGTATTTT.

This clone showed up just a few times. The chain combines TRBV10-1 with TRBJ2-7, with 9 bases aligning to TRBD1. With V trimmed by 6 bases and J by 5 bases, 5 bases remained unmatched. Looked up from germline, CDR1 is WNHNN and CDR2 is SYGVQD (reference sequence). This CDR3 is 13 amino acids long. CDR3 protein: CASSPGTGNEQYF. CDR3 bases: TGCGCCAGCAGCCCCGGGACAGGGAACGAGCAGTACTTC.

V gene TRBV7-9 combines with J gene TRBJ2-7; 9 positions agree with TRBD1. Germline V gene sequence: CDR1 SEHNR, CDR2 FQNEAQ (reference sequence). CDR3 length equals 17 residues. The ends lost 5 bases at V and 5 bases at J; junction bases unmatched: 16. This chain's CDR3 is CASSIPQGTGRVDEQYF. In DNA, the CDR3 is TGTGCCAGCAGCATACCCCAAGGGACAGGGAGAGTAGACGAGCAGTACTTC.

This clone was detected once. CDR3 coding DNA: TGTGCCAGCTCACGAACGGACAGCCCTTATAGCAATCAGCCCCAGCATTTT. Amino acids: CASSRTDSPYSNQPQHF. This rearrangement joins TRBV18 to TRBJ1-5; possibly TRBD1 for D (6 bases). The CDR3 totals 17 residues. Germline lookup yields CDR1 KGHSH and CDR2 LQKENI. Between the trimmed V and J ends, which lost 4 bases and 0 bases, there was a span of 16 bases. Variable domain in full (rest from reference TRBV18 and TRBJ1-5): NAGVMQNPRHLVRRRGQEARLRCSPMKGHSHVYWYRQLPEEGLKFMVYLQKENIIDESGMPKERFSAEFPKEGPSILRIQQVVRGDSAAYFCASSRTDSPYSNQPQHFGDGTRLSIL.

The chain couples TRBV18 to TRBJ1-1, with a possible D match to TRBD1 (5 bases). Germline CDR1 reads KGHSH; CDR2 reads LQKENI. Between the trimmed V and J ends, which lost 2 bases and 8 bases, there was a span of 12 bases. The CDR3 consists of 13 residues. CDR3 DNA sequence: TGTGCCAGCTCACCAGGGGGGACTCGGGAAGCTTTCTTT. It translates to CASSPGGTREAFF.

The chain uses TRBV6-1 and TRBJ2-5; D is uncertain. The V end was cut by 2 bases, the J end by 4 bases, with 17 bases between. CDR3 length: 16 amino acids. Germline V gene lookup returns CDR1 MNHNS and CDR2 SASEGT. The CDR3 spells CASSEFGPRSGETQYF. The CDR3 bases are TGTGCCAGCAGTGAATTCGGACCTCGGAGTGGAGAGACCCAGTACTTC.